The 26 T cell receptor beta chains below were found in one sample sequenced in a study of memory CD8 T cells in hepatitis C reinfection. Clones were read by immunoSEQ multiplex PCR, and TCRdb kept only the in-frame ones, dropping some. This sample has 45,000 to 55,000 clones, with 89% found just once. The time point was: pre-reinfection, 55 to 20 weeks before reinfection detection. The sorted cells went straight to TCR sequencing with no prior in vitro expansion. The sample taken for sequencing was naive CD8+ T cells sorted from blood. These receptors were collected from a young man with hepatitis C virus infection.

The chain combines TRBV27 with TRBJ1-1; a weak D match, TRBD1 (5 bases). The V gene lost 6 bases and the J gene lost 6 bases, with 17 bases spanning the gap. CDR3 size: 14 residues. Per the germline V gene, CDR1 is MNHEY and CDR2 is SMNVEV (reference sequence). This CDR3 is CASRLLTAGAEAFF. CDR3 nucleotide sequence: TGTGCCAGCAGACTACTGACAGCTGGCGCTGAAGCTTTCTTT.

This clone showed up just once. This chain connects TRBV6-6 to TRBJ1-5; tentative D call: TRBD1 (5 bases). CDR1 MNHNY and CDR2 SVGAGI come from the germline V gene (reference sequence). The CDR3 spans 13 residues. V lost 6 bases, J lost 6 bases, and 12 bases lay in between. CDR3 bases: TGTGCCAGCAGCCCGGCCGGGGGTCAGCCCCAGCATTTT. It specifies CASSPAGGQPQHF.

This chain links TRBV15 with TRBJ1-5; TRBD1 aligns across 7 bases. The germline V gene encodes CDR1 LNHNV and CDR2 YYDKDF (reference sequence). V was clipped by 3 bases and J by 5 bases; unmatched bases: 7. This CDR3 has 15 amino acids. The CDR3 spells CATSRDDRVDQPQHF. CDR3 DNA sequence: TGTGCCACCAGCAGGGACGACAGGGTGGATCAGCCCCAGCATTTT. The complete variable domain, with remaining parts taken from reference TRBV15 and TRBJ1-5, reads DAMVIQNPRYQVTQFGKPVTLSCSQTLNHNVMYWYQQKSSQAPKLLFHYYDKDFNNEADTPDNFQSRRPNTSFCFLDIRSPGLGDTAMYLCATSRDDRVDQPQHFGDGTRLSIL.

The rearrangement links TRBV4-1 to TRBJ2-1; 8 nucleotides agree with TRBD2. Germline V gives CDR1 MGHRA, CDR2 YSYEKL. With 1 base clipped from V and 6 bases from J, the junction kept 5 bases outside the gene matches. The CDR3 length is 15 residues. The CDR3 DNA reads as TGCGCCAGCAGCCAAGGCCCGGGAGGGCCCAATGAGCAGTTCTTC. This translates into CASSQGPGGPNEQFF.

This clone was observed a few times. The chain uses TRBV5-1 and TRBJ1-4; D is unclear. The CDR3 has 15 amino acids. Trimming pared 0 bases from V and 5 bases from J, leaving 11 bases between. Germline V lookup: CDR1 SGHRS, CDR2 YFSETQ. This CDR3 is CASSLGVEANEKLFF. The CDR3 DNA follows: TGCGCCAGCAGCTTGGGAGTGGAGGCAAATGAAAAACTGTTTTTT.

This clone showed up just once. J is TRBJ2-7 and V is TRBV11-2, with 8 bases that match TRBD1. In germline, CDR1 is SGHAT, CDR2 FQNNGV. The V gene end was trimmed by 3 bases and the J gene end by 5 bases; junction bases not matched to a gene: 12. CDR3 length: 16 amino acids. The CDR3 region is CASSLGVFGQGNEQYV. The CDR3 region has the DNA TGTGCCAGCAGCTTGGGTGTCTTCGGACAGGGAAACGAGCAGTACGTC.

The chain employs TRBV29-1 and TRBJ2-1; 11 bases fit TRBD2. This CDR3 spans 15 amino acids. V shed 7 bases and J 6 bases; nucleotides not matched to a gene: 11. The germline CDR1 and CDR2 sequences are SQVTM and ANQGSEA. The CDR3 DNA reads TGCAGCGGATTGAGGAGTAGCGGGGGGGCCAATGAGCAGTTCTTC. Amino acid sequence: CSGLRSSGGANEQFF.

This clone was detected once. The chain combines TRBV6-5 with TRBJ2-3; TRBD2 matches 12 bases. CDR1 and CDR2 (germline): MNHEY, SVGAGI. CDR3 length: 15 residues. The junction had 5 bases not matched to a gene; V was cut back by 4 bases and J by 6 bases. CDR3 sequence: CASSSTSGGWDTQYF. In DNA form, the CDR3 reads TGTGCCAGCAGTTCGACTAGCGGGGGATGGGATACGCAGTATTTT.

The gene calls are TRBV28 and TRBJ2-3; 8 bases agree with TRBD2. Germline V gives CDR1 MDHEN, CDR2 SYDVKM. The CDR3 is 14 residues long. Trimming at V came to 7 bases and at J to 2 bases, leaving 5 bases not matched to a gene. For the CDR3, the DNA is TGTGCCAGCAACGTCGGGAGGGTCACAGATACGCAGTATTTT. Translated: CASNVGRVTDTQYF.

V and J are TRBV7-9 and TRBJ1-1; tentative D call: TRBD1 (6 bases). The CDR3 sequence is 15 residues long. Germline V gene data show CDR1 as SEHNR and CDR2 as FQNEAQ (reference sequence). The V and J ends lost 5 bases and 0 bases respectively, with 13 bases between them. Here the CDR3 reads CASSPRDTLNTEAFF. DNA of the CDR3: TGTGCCAGCAGCCCTCGGGACACCCTGAACACTGAAGCTTTCTTT.

The rearrangement links TRBV30 to TRBJ2-3, with D perhaps matching TRBD2 (5 bases). V was pared by 8 bases and J by 6 bases, with 15 bases between. CDR3 length: 12 amino acids. Germline loops: CDR1 GTSNPN, CDR2 SVGIG (reference sequence). CDR3: CAADGRRDTQYF. CDR3 sequence (DNA): TGTGCCGCTGACGGGCGGAGGGATACGCAGTATTTT. Complete variable domain (other parts from reference TRBV30 and TRBJ2-3): SQTIHQWPATLVQPVGSPLSLECTVEGTSNPNLYWYRQAAGRGLQLLFYSVGIGQISSEVPQNLSASRPQDRQFILSSKKLLLSDSGFYLCAADGRRDTQYFGPGTRLTVL.

The chain is built from TRBV2 and TRBJ2-1; a possible D gene is TRBD1 (5 bases). This CDR3 has 11 amino acids. Per germline, CDR1 SNHLY and CDR2 FYNNEI. V gave up 8 bases and J gave up 7 bases, with 9 bases separating them. In DNA, the CDR3 is TGTGCCAGCGAAGACAGAAATGAGCAGTTCTTC. Translated: CASEDRNEQFF.

The V call is TRBV5-5, the J call TRBJ2-7, with D unclear. Trimming left V 0 bases short and J 1 base short, with 11 bases between. The CDR3 loop spans 15 amino acids. The germline V gene encodes CDR1 SGHKS and CDR2 YYEKEE (reference sequence). As DNA, the CDR3 is TGTGCCAGCAGCTTGGGAGGATCCGAGTCCTACGAGCAGTACGTC. Protein product: CASSLGGSESYEQYV.

For the CDR3, the DNA is TGTGCCAGCAGACCCGTTTGGGGCAGCAATGAAAAACTGTTTTTT. Translating it yields CASRPVWGSNEKLFF. This chain connects TRBV6-1 to TRBJ1-4; D is perhaps TRBD1 (5 bases). This CDR3 has 15 amino acids. V lost 6 bases and J 5 bases, leaving 16 bases between the germline ends. CDR1 is MNHNS and CDR2 is SASEGT in the germline V gene.

The chain combines TRBV19 with TRBJ2-7; 7 bases line up with TRBD1. The V gene's germline CDR1 is LNHDA and CDR2 SQIVND (reference sequence). The CDR3 runs to 15 residues. V trimming: 1 base; J trimming: 4 bases; junction bases outside the gene matches: 7. DNA of the CDR3: TGTGCCAGTAGTATAGCCGGGACAGACGGATACGAGCAGTACTTC. Translating gives CASSIAGTDGYEQYF.

The chain employs TRBV12-5 and TRBJ2-2; D perhaps matches TRBD2 (5 bases). The CDR3 is 13 amino acids. V was shortened by 5 bases and J by 5 bases, with 9 bases between the two germline ends. In germline, CDR1 is LGHNT, CDR2 FRNRAP. This CDR3 reads CASGAGITGELFF. CDR3 nucleotides: TGTGCTAGTGGTGCGGGTATTACCGGGGAGCTGTTTTTT.

The table lists this clone with a few counts. The chain combines TRBV6-6 with TRBJ1-5, with D possibly matching TRBD1 (6 bases). This CDR3 has 14 amino acids. Per germline, CDR1 MNHNY and CDR2 SVGAGI (reference sequence). Trimming cost V 7 bases and J 2 bases, with 12 bases left between them. The CDR3 DNA sequence: TGTGCCAGCAAGGAATACAGGGGCAATCAGCCCCAGCATTTT. This gives the protein CASKEYRGNQPQHF.

This rearrangement joins TRBV4-1 to TRBJ2-3, with TRBD2 matching over 14 bases. Per the germline V gene, CDR1 is MGHRA and CDR2 is YSYEKL. The CDR3 contains 19 residues. V gave up 4 bases and J gave up 3 bases; unmatched junction bases: 12. The CDR3 region is CASSPKDEWTSGGTDTQYF. The CDR3 nucleotides are TGCGCCAGCAGCCCGAAGGATGAGTGGACTAGCGGGGGGACAGATACGCAGTATTTT.

This chain links TRBV7-9 with TRBJ2-3; possible D gene TRBD1, 6 bases. CDR1 is SEHNR and CDR2 is FQNEAQ in the germline V gene (reference sequence). V was clipped by 5 bases and J by 3 bases, with 9 bases between them. The CDR3 has 13 residues. CDR3 region: CASSHRETDTQYF. For the CDR3, the DNA is TGTGCCAGCAGCCACAGGGAGACAGATACGCAGTATTTT.

The chain combines TRBV5-5 with TRBJ1-5; 8 bases are shared with TRBD1. CDR1 and CDR2 from the germline V gene are SGHKS and YYEKEE (reference sequence). The CDR3 consists of 16 residues. Trimming took 2 bases from V and 2 from J; bases not matched to a gene: 6. In DNA, the CDR3 is TGTGCCAGCAGCTTCTCGGACAGGGCGGGCAATCAGCCCCAGCATTTT. As protein: CASSFSDRAGNQPQHF.

The chain joins TRBV10-3 to TRBJ1-5, with no clear D. Between the trimmed V and J ends, which lost 0 bases and 7 bases, there was a span of 10 bases. CDR1 is ENHRY and CDR2 is SYGVKD in the germline V gene. This CDR3 spans 14 amino acids. As DNA, the CDR3 is TGTGCCATCAGTGAGTCGATCTGGAGACAGCCCCAGCATTTT. Translation: CAISESIWRQPQHF.

This clone has more than one count but fewer than ten. This chain uses TRBV7-9 with TRBJ1-4, with D perhaps TRBD1 (5 bases). The V and J ends lost 1 base and 11 bases respectively, with 8 bases between them. The CDR3 consists of 12 residues. Germline CDR1 and CDR2: SEHNR and FQNEAQ (reference sequence). CDR3: CASSLGRAKLFF. The DNA for the CDR3 is TGTGCCAGCAGCTTAGGCAGGGCTAAACTGTTTTTT.

The table lists this clone with a few counts. The genes are TRBV6-5 and TRBJ2-7, with D tentatively TRBD1 (5 bases). The CDR3 contains 12 residues. Trimming left V 8 bases short and J 6 bases short, with 14 bases between. The germline V gene has CDR1 MNHEY and CDR2 SVGAGI. For the CDR3, the DNA is TGTGCCAGCGGGCAGGGCTCTGGCGAGCAGTACTTC. Translation: CASGQGSGEQYF.

This clone came up once. The rearrangement joins TRBV6-1 to TRBJ1-6; 12 positions match TRBD1. Germline V gene lookup returns CDR1 MNHNS and CDR2 SASEGT. The CDR3 covers 15 residues. The V and J ends lost 0 bases and 10 bases, in that order; junction bases with no gene match: 1. CDR3 DNA: TGTGCCAGCAGTGAAGCGGGACAGGGGGCCTCACCCCTCCACTTT. It is translated as CASSEAGQGASPLHF.

The chain has TRBV7-6 and TRBJ2-1; D is ambiguous. Trimming removed 3 bases from V and 4 bases from J, with 10 bases in between. There are 14 residues in the CDR3. Germline-derived CDR1 and CDR2 are SGHVS and FNYEAQ. The CDR3 DNA sequence: TGTGCCAGCAGCTTTGGCACCTCATACAATGAGCAGTTCTTC. It encodes CASSFGTSYNEQFF.

The chain employs TRBV4-1 and TRBJ2-4; TRBD1 is a possible D gene (6 bases). The CDR3 is 15 amino acids. The germline CDR1 and CDR2 sequences are MGHRA and YSYEKL. Trimming pared 5 bases from V and 6 bases from J, leaving 17 bases between. For the CDR3, the DNA is TGCGCCAGCAGCGGGGCCTCAGGGGAATCAAACATTCAGTACTTC. As protein: CASSGASGESNIQYF.